Sequencing of this TCR beta chain was carried out in a study of cytotoxic CD8 clonotypes in ibrutinib-treated CLL. Study as a whole: Patients: more than 10 relapsed/refractory, roughly 15 treatment-naive, under 18 IGHV unmutated. Patients attained about 24 partial and 2 complete responses; at median around 68 months, roughly 15 remained remitted while about twelve progressed.

Regarding the study as a whole: Clonality went higher at ibrutinib response and then dropped back toward baseline at progression.

The V segment lost 5 bases and the J segment 7 bases; nucleotides outside the gene matches: 8. The CDR3 has 15 amino acids. Germline CDR1 SGHVS, CDR2 FQNEAQ. The sequencing depth, 1 in 200,000 to 1 in 1 million T cells, was the target. Assay: immunoSEQ multiplex PCR; the TCRdb copy retains only in-frame clones and omits some. Among about 29,000 clones, about 62% were seen once, and the ten largest hold less than 15%. This clone was seen just once. Its antigen is not identified. The rearrangement links TRBV7-8 to TRBJ2-1, with 10 positions matching TRBD2. The sequence came from a human donor with chronic lymphocytic leukemia. The sample consisted of PBMCs, taken before ibrutinib treatment. This CDR3 is CASSRPGTSENEQFF. The CDR3 coding sequence is TGTGCCAGCAGCCGACCCGGGACTAGCGAAAATGAGCAGTTCTTC.